Listed below are T cell receptor beta chains from one sample, sequenced in a study of blood T cell repertoires in COVID-19. This table comes from immunoSEQ multiplex PCR, and its TCRdb copy is limited to in-frame clones, with some not included. The sample records about 480,000 clones, approximately 92% being singletons. Input material: peripheral blood. Every receptor here comes from a man in his late teens or twenties with COVID-19, enrolled during active disease. Both conserved end residues are part of each CDR3. A D gene is named only where the DNA matches it firmly. For some rows the clone size is stated as once, few or many, or as a class when expanded; others skip it.

TRBJ2-2 | TRBV19 | TRBD2 | - | CASSIDGRENGELFF | TGTGCCAGTAGTATCGATGGGAGGGAGAACGGGGAGCTGTTTTTT
TRBJ2-5 | TRBV6-1 | - | - | CASSEIRGAETQYF | TGTGCCAGCAGTGAAATCAGGGGGGCAGAGACCCAGTACTTC
TRBJ1-5 | TRBV28 | TRBD1 | - | CASSLEGAGSNQPQHF | TGTGCCAGCAGTTTAGAGGGGGCAGGAAGCAATCAGCCCCAGCATTTT
TRBJ1-5 | TRBV4-2 | - | - | CASSQDRGQGQPQHF | TGTGCCAGCAGCCAAGATAGGGGACAAGGCCAGCCCCAGCATTTT
TRBJ2-7 | TRBV5-1 | TRBD1 | - | CASSPGQGAYEQYF | TGCGCCAGCAGCCCAGGACAGGGGGCATACGAGCAGTACTTC
TRBJ2-7 | TRBV25-1 | TRBD1 | - | CASSGPTDRGIYEQYF | TGTGCCAGCAGTGGGCCCACGGACAGGGGGATCTACGAGCAGTACTTC
TRBJ1-1 | TRBV5-1 | - | - | CASSWTNMNTEAFF | TGCGCCAGCAGCTGGACTAACATGAACACTGAAGCTTTCTTT
TRBJ2-5 | TRBV3-1/TRBV3-2 | TRBD2 | - | CASSQTSGEQETQYF | TGTGCCAGCAGCCAAACTAGCGGGGAGCAAGAGACCCAGTACTTC
TRBJ2-5 | TRBV7-3 | TRBD1 | - | CASSLDRAETQYF | TGTGCCAGCAGCTTGGACAGGGCCGAGACCCAGTACTTC
TRBJ2-7 | TRBV13 | TRBD1 | - | CASSSTRDSFYEQYF | TGTGCCAGCAGCTCAACCCGGGACAGTTTCTACGAGCAGTACTTC
TRBJ1-6 | TRBV5-1 | TRBD1 | - | CASSLDRDDSPLHF | TGCGCCAGCAGTCTGGACAGGGACGATTCACCCCTCCACTTT
TRBJ2-1 | TRBV5-1 | - | - | CASSPGLTGGGPGNEQFF | TGCGCCAGCAGCCCGGGATTAACGGGAGGGGGCCCTGGCAATGAGCAGTTCTTC
TRBJ1-1 | TRBV6-4 | - | few | CASRPRGLFHTEAFF | TGTGCCAGCAGACCTAGGGGACTCTTTCACACTGAAGCTTTCTTT
TRBJ2-2 | TRBV5-4 | - | - | CASSLVQGGIGELFF | TGTGCCAGCAGCTTGGTGCAGGGAGGCATCGGGGAGCTGTTTTTT
TRBJ2-1 | TRBV27 | TRBD2 | - | CASSLGLAGDNEQFF | TGTGCCAGCAGTTTAGGCCTAGCGGGAGACAATGAGCAGTTCTTC
TRBJ2-1 | TRBV12-3/TRBV12-4 | - | - | CASSEGGMKFF | TGTGCCAGCAGTGAGGGGGGGATGAAGTTCTTC
TRBJ2-1 | TRBV15 | TRBD2 | - | CATSRDAQRGANEQFF | TGTGCCACCAGCAGAGATGCCCAGCGGGGGGCCAATGAGCAGTTCTTC